The rows below give T cell receptor beta chains drawn from one sample of a study of T cell responses to AZD1222 COVID-19 vaccine. The protocol was immunoSEQ multiplex PCR, while the TCRdb copy is restricted to in-frame clones and leaves out a portion. The repertoire holds about 84,000 clones, around 84% seen once, with less than 6.5% in the top ten. Sample: peripheral blood, taken 28 days after the second AZD1222 dose. These TCRs come from an adult who received the AZD1222 COVID-19 vaccine. The CDR3 runs from the conserved cysteine through the conserved F or W. Each record gives: J gene, V gene, CDR3 protein.

TRBJ2-6 | TRBV18 | CASSLTRVSGANVLTF
TRBJ2-7 | TRBV3-1/TRBV3-2 | CASSDRSGGPYDEQYF
TRBJ2-7 | TRBV28 | CASSFSPYEQYF
TRBJ2-7 | TRBV28 | CASNPPGGSSYEQYF
TRBJ2-1 | TRBV5-4 | CASSLGGLVYNEQFF
TRBJ1-2 | TRBV6-2/TRBV6-3 | CASSYKISGTYGYTF
TRBJ2-3 | TRBV11-2 | CASSLAGGWTDTQYF
TRBJ2-7 | TRBV7-9 | CASSLPGKSYEQYF
TRBJ1-6 | TRBV2 | CATGQSSSYNSPLHF
TRBJ1-1 | TRBV14 | CASSPPNTEAFF
TRBJ1-4 | TRBV6-5 | CASNEDRGREKLFF
TRBJ2-7 | TRBV6-5 | CASSMGQGSYEQYF
TRBJ1-1 | TRBV11-3 | CASSRWTDTEAFF
TRBJ2-1 | TRBV19 | CASSGPGAVQFF
TRBJ2-2 | TRBV19 | CASSPGQGTGELFF
TRBJ2-1 | TRBV6-4 | CASSEGGTYNEQFF
TRBJ1-3 | TRBV6-5 | CASRATGVQNTIYF
TRBJ2-7 | TRBV7-2 | CASSFTGYEQYF
TRBJ2-1 | TRBV9 | CASSPPRVHEQFF
TRBJ2-7 | TRBV9 | CASSSGTLVREQYF
TRBJ2-7 | TRBV4-2 | CASSGGEGTSYEQYF
TRBJ1-2 | TRBV18 | CASSQDTTLYGYTF
TRBJ2-1 | TRBV3-1/TRBV3-2 | CASSQVSGSFNEQFF
TRBJ2-7 | TRBV10-1 | CASSESLLTYEQYF
TRBJ1-4 | TRBV15 | CATSRVTGIRGEKLFF
TRBJ2-1 | TRBV5-6 | CASTGTGRPYNEQFF
TRBJ1-5 | TRBV5-1 | CASSLEGIRNQPQHF
TRBJ1-2 | TRBV5-6 | CASSFRLGRNYGYTF
TRBJ2-5 | TRBV30 | CAWSLSLGETQYF
TRBJ1-2 | TRBV6-5 | CASSYQAGVDYGYTF
TRBJ2-7 | TRBV25-1 | CASSEFGASYEQYF
TRBJ2-7 | TRBV29-1 | CSVESPRGNEQYF
TRBJ1-2 | TRBV29-1 | CSVGIGINYGYTF
TRBJ1-5 | TRBV5-6 | CASSFQGFGNNQPQHF
TRBJ2-1 | TRBV6-1 | CASSEVRLVLGNEQFF
TRBJ2-5 | TRBV18 | CASSPVTGVYQETQYF
TRBJ2-2 | TRBV5-4 | CASSFDSGELFF
TRBJ2-1 | TRBV9 | CASSPSGTHYNEQFF
TRBJ2-7 | TRBV10-2 | CASSEIRSSQYSHEQYF
TRBJ2-5 | TRBV4-1 | CASSQGPSGETQYF
TRBJ2-7 | TRBV2 | CASSEPRRDSYEQYF
TRBJ2-5 | TRBV5-4 | CASSLAGGGETQYF
TRBJ2-7 | TRBV10-1 | CASSEGGGSIHEQYF
TRBJ2-7 | TRBV29-1 | CSAVLGEQYF
TRBJ2-2 | TRBV11-3 | CASSLSGDTGELFF
TRBJ1-1 | TRBV28 | CALRADLNTEAFF
TRBJ1-1 | TRBV7-2 | CASSPRLGLTEAFF
TRBJ2-5 | TRBV4-2 | CASSPLRGQETQYF
TRBJ1-4 | TRBV6-6 | CASSYSTGGVEKLFF
TRBJ2-3 | TRBV28 | CASSGDRLQGDTQYF
TRBJ1-5 | TRBV6-5 | CASSRRDSNQPQHF